What follows are 24 T cell receptor beta chains derived from one specimen sequenced in a study of blood T cells in healthy people across ages. Using a J-beta primer mix together with a sample-barcoded 5' primer, a second PCR was run for roughly 6 to 12 cycles. TCRdb reprocessed the 5' RACE reads via MiXCR and lists one record per CDR3 protein. The sample lists 650,000 to 1,000,000 distinct CDR3 sequences, roughly 40% seen once, with 10% to 15% in the top ten. Sequenced material: blood. These receptors were taken from a man between 18 and 35 years old in good health.

This clonotype was counted at least ten times. V usage is TRBV7-2 and J usage is TRBJ2-3; TRBD2 matches 7 bases. Per the germline V gene, CDR1 is SGHTA and CDR2 is FQGNSA. The CDR3 consists of 16 residues. The V gene end was trimmed by 1 base and the J gene end by 0 bases; junction bases not matched to a gene: 4. CDR3 region: CASSLVPGGSTDTQYF. CDR3 coding DNA: TGTGCCAGCAGCTTAGTCCCGGGAGGTAGCACAGATACGCAGTATTTT.

With respect to this clonotype: It may be a read error: a sequence one base away is much more abundant. V gene TRBV6-1 combines with J gene TRBJ2-1, with a possible D match to TRBD1 (6 bases). Germline CDR1 is MNHNS and CDR2 is SASEGT. V was cut by 6 bases and J by 10 bases, with 13 bases left in between. This CDR3 spans 12 amino acids. The chain's CDR3 is CASRIQGYEQFF. CDR3 bases: TGTGCCAGCAGGATACAGGGTTACGAGCAGTTCTTC.

The rearrangement uses TRBV6-2 or TRBV6-3 and TRBJ2-7; 7 bases align to TRBD1. Germline CDR1 and CDR2: MNHEY and SVGEGT. The CDR3 is 17 amino acids. The V segment lost 6 bases and the J segment 2 bases; nucleotides outside the gene matches: 16. CDR3 sequence reads: CASRIGGASGQTYEQYF. The CDR3, as DNA: TGTGCCAGCAGGATTGGTGGGGCGTCGGGACAGACCTACGAGCAGTACTTC.

V and J are TRBV20-1 and TRBJ1-4; 11 nucleotides match TRBD1. The CDR3 has 15 amino acids. Unmatched junction bases numbered 8, after V lost 6 bases and J lost 5 bases. CDR1 is DFQATT, CDR2 SNEGSKA, per germline (reference sequence). CDR3 protein: CSAEDRGRTNEKLFF. DNA of the CDR3: TGCAGTGCCGAGGACAGGGGGCGGACAAATGAAAAACTGTTTTTT.

To note about this clonotype: This may be a read error: a much more frequent sequence differs by one nucleotide. The chain carries TRBV20-1 and TRBJ1-2; weak D call: TRBD1 (5 bases). The V gene's germline CDR1 is DFQATT and CDR2 SNEGSKA (reference sequence). Trimming removed 1 base at V and 8 bases at J, with 20 bases between. This CDR3 is 15 amino acids long. In DNA, the CDR3 is TGCAGTGCTAGAGCCATCGCAGGGAGCTCTGGGGGCTACACCTTC. Amino acid sequence: CSARAIAGSSGGYTF.

The chain carries TRBV6-6 and TRBJ2-1; D tentatively fits TRBD1 or TRBD2 (5 bases each). Germline CDR1 MNHNY, CDR2 SVGAGI (reference sequence). This CDR3 has 16 amino acids. V was cut by 5 bases and J by 0 bases, with 14 bases left in between. The CDR3 is CASSPSGTFSYNEQFF. In DNA, the CDR3 is TGTGCCAGCAGTCCCTCCGGGACCTTCTCCTACAATGAGCAGTTCTTC.

The chain has TRBV29-1 and TRBJ1-2; unclear D gene. Trimming left V 5 bases short and J 6 bases short, with 16 bases between. The CDR3 is 13 residues long. Germline values: CDR1 SQVTM, CDR2 ANQGSEA. The CDR3 loop is CSVRTTSGDGYTF. In DNA, the CDR3 is TGCAGCGTTCGAACCACCAGCGGGGATGGCTACACCTTC.

CDR3 sequence: CASSLGGTGPFF. The CDR3 nucleotides read TGTGCCAGCAGTTTAGGGGGGACAGGGCCGTTCTTT. V usage is TRBV12-3 or TRBV12-4 and J usage is TRBJ1-1, with 9 bases fitting TRBD1. Losses at the gene ends were 1 base for V and 14 bases for J; bases not matched to a gene: 5. The CDR3 has 12 residues.

The genes are TRBV12-3 or TRBV12-4 and TRBJ1-4; the match to TRBD1 covers 7 bases. The CDR3 has 15 residues. With 6 bases clipped from V and 4 bases from J, the junction kept 8 bases outside the gene matches. In nucleotides, the CDR3 is TGTGCCAGCAGCCGCGACAGGGATGGTAATGAAAAACTGTTTTTT. Translation: CASSRDRDGNEKLFF.

This chain joins TRBV4-3 and TRBJ2-7; 7 bases are a match to TRBD1. From germline, CDR1 is LGHNA and CDR2 YSLEER. V shed 11 bases, J shed 4 bases, and the junction held 14 bases outside the gene matches. The CDR3 runs to 14 residues. CDR3 protein: CAVQGPALIYEQYF. The CDR3 coding sequence is TGCGCCGTACAGGGGCCCGCCTTAATTTACGAGCAGTACTTC.

V usage is TRBV30 and J usage is TRBJ2-1; 7 bases line up with TRBD2. CDR1 and CDR2 from the germline V gene are GTSNPN and SVGIG (reference sequence). V trimming: 3 bases; J trimming: 9 bases; junction bases outside the gene matches: 8. This CDR3 comprises 13 residues. Here the CDR3 reads CAWRREGIAEQFF. The DNA of the CDR3 is TGTGCCTGGAGGAGGGAGGGGATCGCTGAGCAGTTCTTC.

This clonotype was counted a few times. The rearrangement uses TRBV28 and TRBJ1-2; possible D gene TRBD1, 5 bases. CDR1 MDHEN and CDR2 SYDVKM come from the germline V gene. The germline V and J ends were trimmed by 8 bases and 4 bases, with 20 bases remaining between them. The CDR3 runs to 15 residues. The chain's CDR3 is CASVSEIVGGYGYTF. CDR3 DNA: TGTGCCAGCGTATCGGAAATTGTCGGGGGCTATGGCTACACCTTC.

V usage is TRBV9 and J usage is TRBJ2-1; the D call may be TRBD1 or TRBD2 (5 bases each). Germline V lookup: CDR1 SGDLS, CDR2 YYNGEE. The CDR3 consists of 15 residues. The V and J ends lost 2 bases and 4 bases respectively, with 13 bases between them. In DNA form, the CDR3 reads TGTGCCAGCAGCGTCGAAGGGGACCGTTACAATGAGCAGTTCTTC. Protein product: CASSVEGDRYNEQFF.

V is TRBV12-3 or TRBV12-4 and J is TRBJ1-4; 9 bases are a match to TRBD1. CDR3 size: 14 residues. V was pared by 5 bases and J by 9 bases, with 7 bases of the junction left unmatched. In DNA, the CDR3 is TGTGCCAGCAGTCTCGGGACAGGGCGAAAAAAACTGTTTTTT. Translation: CASSLGTGRKKLFF.

The chain joins TRBV9 to TRBJ1-1; no clear D gene. V lost 0 bases to trimming and J lost 1 base, with 16 bases between them. This CDR3 has 17 amino acids. The germline V gene has CDR1 SGDLS and CDR2 YYNGEE. The CDR3 loop reads CASSVDGRAISNTEAFF. DNA for the CDR3: TGTGCCAGCAGCGTAGATGGTCGGGCCATTTCGAACACTGAAGCTTTCTTT.

The chain combines TRBV4-1 with TRBJ1-1, with D possibly being TRBD1 (5 bases). From germline, CDR1 is MGHRA and CDR2 YSYEKL. Between the trimmed V and J ends, which lost 1 base and 0 bases, there was a span of 15 bases. This CDR3 has 17 amino acids. The CDR3 DNA reads as TGCGCCAGCAGCCAAGGGGGGTTCGGGATCATGAACACTGAAGCTTTCTTT. Translating gives CASSQGGFGIMNTEAFF.

The rearrangement links TRBV7-2 to TRBJ2-1; 8 bases fit TRBD1. The CDR3 runs 15 residues. J gave up 0 bases and V 9 bases, and 7 bases lay outside the gene matches. Germline assignment: CDR1 SGHTA and CDR2 FQGNSA. The DNA for the CDR3 is TGTGCCAGTAGTAGAGGGACAGGCTCCTACAATGAGCAGTTCTTC. Its protein product is CASSRGTGSYNEQFF.

The chain carries TRBV12-3 or TRBV12-4 and TRBJ2-3; D may be TRBD1 (6 bases). This CDR3 has 18 amino acids. The V gene lost 1 base and the J gene lost 4 bases, with 21 bases spanning the gap. CDR3 loop: CASSLDPPRGWVPDTQYF. CDR3 DNA sequence: TGTGCCAGCAGTTTAGACCCTCCTAGGGGGTGGGTTCCAGATACGCAGTATTTT.

This clonotype was counted many times. The chain joins TRBV4-1 to TRBJ2-1; TRBD1 is a possible D gene (7 bases). Trimming removed 7 bases from V and 5 bases from J, with 18 bases in between. The CDR3 is made up of 15 amino acids. Germline V gives CDR1 MGHRA, CDR2 YSYEKL. This chain's CDR3 is CASIPEPGGHNEQFF. For the CDR3, the DNA is TGCGCCAGCATTCCAGAACCAGGGGGGCACAATGAGCAGTTCTTC.

This clonotype was observed once. An end of the junction does not agree with germline; a read error may underlie this. The chain uses TRBV7-9 and TRBJ1-5; TRBD1 aligns across 7 bases. The CDR3 extends over 14 amino acids. CDR1 is SEHNR, CDR2 FQNEAQ, per germline (reference sequence). The CDR3 nucleotides read TGTACCAGCAGCCCCGACAGGGTGGACCAGCCCCAGCATTTT. Translating it yields CTSSPDRVDQPQHF.

This chain uses TRBV12-3 or TRBV12-4 with TRBJ1-1, with 10 bases that match TRBD1. This CDR3 has 14 residues. V gave up 5 bases and J gave up 4 bases; unmatched junction bases: 4. The CDR3 nucleotides read TGTGCCAGCAGTGTGGACAGGGGGAGCACTGAAGCTTTCTTT. Translation: CASSVDRGSTEAFF.

The table lists this clonotype with a few counts. The genes are TRBV25-1 and TRBJ2-7; D unclear. The CDR3 is 15 amino acids. Germline assignment: CDR1 MGHDK and CDR2 SYGVNS. Trimming stripped 0 bases from V and 3 bases from J, with 12 bases between. The CDR3 DNA follows: TGTGCCAGCAGTGAATATGGATCGCAGAGCTACGAGCAGTACTTC. This translates into CASSEYGSQSYEQYF.

There are a few counts of this clonotype. The chain joins TRBV5-1 to TRBJ2-7; D could derive from TRBD1 or TRBD2 (5 bases each). The CDR3 consists of 14 residues. CDR1 and CDR2 (germline): SGHRS, YFSETQ. V lost 0 bases to trimming and J lost 7 bases, with 14 bases between them. Written as DNA, the CDR3 is TGCGCCAGCAGCTTGGGAGGGACCAACAATGAGCAGTACTTC. Encoded protein: CASSLGGTNNEQYF. Filled out from reference TRBV5-1 and TRBJ2-7, the complete variable domain reads KAGVTQTPRYLIKTRGQQVTLSCSPISGHRSVSWYQQTPGQGLQFLFEYFSETQRNKGNFPGRFSGRQFSNSRSEMNVSTLELGDSALYLCASSLGGTNNEQYFGPGTRLTVT.

There are a few counts of this clonotype. The chain is built from TRBV29-1 and TRBJ2-1; D is ambiguous. V was pared by 4 bases and J by 8 bases, with 6 bases between. This CDR3 comprises 10 residues. CDR1 SQVTM and CDR2 ANQGSEA come from the germline V gene. CDR3 amino acids: CSVGVDEQFF. The CDR3 DNA follows: TGCAGCGTTGGGGTGGATGAGCAGTTCTTC.